This T cell receptor (beta chain) is drawn from a study of T cell clones after liver transplantation. Germline CDR1 and CDR2: MDHEN and SYDVKM. The CDR3 sequence is 15 residues long. Trimming removed 5 bases from V and 1 base from J, with 13 bases in between. Generated by immunoSEQ multiplex PCR, the TCRdb table keeps only in-frame clones and is missing some. The profile shows approximately 75,000 clones, roughly 80% of them singletons. This clone came up once. The receptor was isolated from a human patient who received a liver transplant. The graft donor may account for some of the T cells. The starting material was CD4+ T cells from blood, obtained 12 months after liver transplant. The chain recombines TRBV28 with TRBJ2-3; D may be TRBD2 (5 bases). CDR3 region: CASSPRGSGTDTQYF. CDR3 bases: TGTGCCAGCAGTCCCCGGGGTAGCGGCACAGATACGCAGTATTTT.